This is a list of T cell receptor beta chains from one sample in a study of beta chain features in type 1 diabetes. This table comes from immunoSEQ multiplex PCR, and its TCRdb copy is limited to in-frame clones, with some not included. Of some 280,000 clones listed, over 11% were seen once; the top ten hold more than 0.015%. Sequences were obtained from naive CD4+ T cells from blood. The origin of the receptors is a man under 40 with type 1 diabetes. Both conserved end residues are part of each CDR3. The D gene is left open where the match is weak. Not all rows give a size; the values are once, few, many and, for expanded clones, a class.

J | V | size | D | CDR3 | DNA
TRBJ1-1 | TRBV10-3 | few | - | CAISGTMNTEAFF | TGTGCCATCAGTGGGACAATGAACACTGAAGCTTTCTTT
TRBJ1-4 | TRBV6-6 | - | TRBD1 | CASLDYRGEKLFF | TGTGCCAGTCTTGATTACAGGGGTGAAAAACTGTTTTTT
TRBJ2-5 | TRBV7-9 | few | TRBD2 | CASSLLAGNQETQYF | TGTGCCAGCAGCTTACTAGCGGGCAATCAAGAGACCCAGTACTTC
TRBJ1-2 | TRBV28 | - | - | CASTPAGGQGYGYTF | TGTGCCAGCACCCCTGCCGGGGGGCAGGGCTATGGCTACACCTTC
TRBJ2-5 | TRBV9 | - | TRBD2 | CASSVGGGKETQYF | TGTGCCAGCAGCGTAGGGGGAGGGAAAGAGACCCAGTACTTC
TRBJ2-1 | TRBV19 | few | TRBD2 | CASSLESSGRAHEQFF | TGTGCCAGTAGTTTGGAAAGTAGCGGGAGGGCCCATGAGCAGTTCTTC
TRBJ2-7 | TRBV5-1 | - | - | CASGIADPFGEQYF | TGCGCCAGCGGAATAGCGGACCCCTTCGGAGAGCAGTACTTC
TRBJ2-7 | TRBV28 | few | TRBD1 | CASSLVGQAYEQYF | TGTGCCAGCAGTTTGGTAGGACAGGCCTACGAGCAGTACTTC
TRBJ2-1 | TRBV28 | few | - | CASTQDYYNEQFF | TGTGCCAGCACCCAGGACTATTACAATGAGCAGTTCTTC
TRBJ2-1 | TRBV9 | - | TRBD2 | CASSHQRNGTSGRAFVSNEQFF | TGTGCCAGCAGCCATCAAAGAAACGGGACTAGCGGGAGGGCCTTCGTAAGCAATGAGCAGTTCTTC
TRBJ2-7 | TRBV28 | - | - | CTTGTTYEQYF | TGTACCACAGGAACGACCTACGAGCAGTACTTC
TRBJ2-7 | TRBV6-5 | - | - | CASRERRFPDYEQYF | TGTGCCAGCAGGGAGAGACGATTTCCCGACTACGAGCAGTACTTC
TRBJ2-1 | TRBV5-4 | - | - | CASSVSGNNEQFF | TGTGCCAGCAGTGTAAGCGGTAACAATGAGCAGTTCTTC
TRBJ2-7 | TRBV20-1 | few | TRBD2 | CSAGETSKQYF | TGCAGTGCCGGAGAGACTAGCAAGCAGTACTTC
TRBJ2-7 | TRBV5-4 | few | TRBD2 | CASSLGGLAGVNEQYF | TGTGCCAGCAGCTTGGGAGGACTAGCGGGAGTAAACGAGCAGTACTTC
TRBJ2-3 | TRBV5-6 | - | - | CASSRPTLFTDTQYF | TGTGCCAGCAGCCGGCCGACACTTTTCACAGATACGCAGTATTTT
TRBJ2-7 | TRBV7-2 | few | TRBD2 | CASSLVIAGDYEQYF | TGTGCCAGCAGCTTAGTAATAGCGGGAGACTACGAGCAGTACTTC
TRBJ2-1 | TRBV5-6 | - | TRBD1 | CASSFGDRGYNEQFF | TGTGCCAGCAGTTTTGGGGACAGGGGATACAATGAGCAGTTCTTC
TRBJ1-1 | TRBV9 | - | - | CASKGGGTEAFF | TGTGCCAGCAAAGGGGGGGGCACTGAAGCTTTCTTT
TRBJ2-2 | TRBV19 | few | - | CASSITPQGTYTGELFF | TGTGCCAGTAGTATAACCCCACAGGGAACCTACACCGGGGAGCTGTTTTTT
TRBJ1-2 | TRBV4-3 | few | TRBD1 | CASSQVSTGNYGYTF | TGCGCCAGCAGCCAAGTGTCGACAGGGAACTATGGCTACACCTTC
TRBJ1-5 | TRBV7-9 | few | TRBD1 | CASSSRNLDREGAQHF | TGTGCCAGCAGCTCACGTAACCTGGACAGGGAGGGAGCCCAGCATTTT
TRBJ2-1 | TRBV28 | - | - | CASSTNGLEQFF | TGTGCCAGCAGTACGAATGGCCTTGAGCAGTTCTTC
TRBJ2-5 | TRBV28 | few | - | CATARTGAETQYF | TGTGCCACAGCACGTACGGGAGCAGAGACCCAGTACTTC
TRBJ1-5 | TRBV28 | few | - | CASRGYSNQPQHF | TGTGCCAGCCGCGGTTATAGCAATCAGCCCCAGCATTTT
TRBJ2-4 | TRBV7-2 | - | - | CASSPQGLKNIQYF | TGTGCCAGCAGCCCGCAGGGGCTCAAAAACATTCAGTACTTC
TRBJ1-2 | TRBV2 | - | TRBD1 | CASRVTGGVGYTF | TGTGCCAGCAGAGTAACAGGGGGCGTTGGCTACACCTTC
TRBJ2-1 | TRBV5-1 | - | - | CASSSGQDFPGLAAYNEQFF | TGCGCCAGCAGCTCGGGACAGGACTTTCCGGGACTAGCAGCTTACAATGAGCAGTTCTTC
TRBJ2-5 | TRBV5-4 | - | - | CASSAGTSKETQYF | TGTGCCAGCAGCGCCGGGACTTCGAAAGAGACCCAGTACTTC
TRBJ2-3 | TRBV15 | - | TRBD2 | CATSKREGTDTQYF | TGTGCCACCAGCAAGCGGGAGGGAACAGATACGCAGTATTTT
TRBJ2-5 | TRBV19 | - | TRBD2 | CASSTISGKETQYF | TGTGCCAGTAGTACCATCAGCGGGAAGGAGACCCAGTACTTC
TRBJ2-7 | TRBV2 | - | TRBD2 | CAGTGTSTYEQYF | TGTGCCGGAACCGGGACTAGCACTTACGAGCAGTACTTC
TRBJ2-1 | TRBV18 | few | - | CASSSGTGTYNEQFF | TGTGCCAGCTCGTCCGGGACGGGGACTTACAATGAGCAGTTCTTC
TRBJ1-4 | TRBV7-2 | - | - | CASQTVMNEKLFF | TGTGCCAGCCAGACAGTGATGAATGAAAAACTGTTTTTT
TRBJ2-7 | TRBV30 | few | - | CAWSVGPEQYF | TGTGCCTGGAGTGTGGGGCCCGAGCAGTACTTC